The source of this T cell receptor (beta chain) is a study of shared clonotypes between healthy human individuals. Study information: There were three CD4 naive, three CD4 memory, two CD8 naive and one CD8 memory plates per donor.

Germline CDR1 KGHSH, CDR2 LQKENI. CDR3 size: 16 residues. Germline trimming cut 0 bases from V and 2 bases from J; bases unmatched to any gene: 4. CD4+ cells were split into CD45RA+ naive and CD45RA-negative memory subsets. TCRdb's table, derived via immunoSEQ multiplex PCR, lists solely in-frame clones and lacks some. The profile shows around 2,000,000 clones, 85% to 95% of them singletons. This rearrangement joins TRBV18 to TRBJ2-4; TRBD1 matches 7 bases. The sequenced material came from naive CD4+ T cells sorted from blood. Described subset: CD45RA+ positively selected. The TCR was taken from a man aged 18 to 29 in good health. The CDR3, as DNA: TGTGCCAGCTCACCACCGTTGGACAGGTCCAAAAACATTCAGTACTTC. This encodes CASSPPLDRSKNIQYF.